Below, 25 T cell receptor beta chains from the same sample are listed, as sequenced in a study of Ad26.COV2.S vaccination and SARS-CoV-2 variants (dated by TCRdb to the early 2020s). The sample's treatment or condition label is to be understood as: some 20 received Ad26.COV2.S at low or high dose, single or two shots; a few received placebo; per-sample allocation not given. For vaccine and placebo recipients, repertoires were sequenced using samples collected on day 63 after the first injection. Libraries were made using the immunoSEQ multiplex PCR assay. Here the immuneACCESS table is served through TCRdb, limited to in-frame sequences with V and J called. Missing clones are a known gap in these copies; in checked studies unresolved V genes cover under half, and the rest lacks a known reason. Across this sample there are 350,000 to 450,000 clones, with roughly 85% seen only once. The ten biggest clones cover 2.5% to 3.5% of the sample.

The sequences come from peripheral blood, collected in a trial of Ad26.COV2.S vaccine versus placebo. Receptors were obtained from a person between 18 and 60 years old who received the Ad26.COV2.S COVID-19 vaccine or a placebo.

V is TRBV5-1 and J is TRBJ2-4; TRBD1 matches 7 bases. The J segment lost 4 bases and the V segment lost 10 bases, leaving 14 bases of the junction unmatched. The CDR3 is 15 residues long. Germline lookup yields CDR1 SGHRS and CDR2 YFSETQ. The CDR3 is CAVRKRDRVKNIQYF. In DNA, the CDR3 is TGCGCCGTGAGGAAAAGGGACAGAGTGAAAAACATTCAGTACTTC.

This clone showed up just a few times. The chain is built from TRBV11-2 and TRBJ1-6; D may be TRBD1 (5 bases). Trimming took off 5 bases at V and 0 bases at J, with 8 bases between the two ends. Germline lookup yields CDR1 SGHAT and CDR2 FQNNGV. The CDR3 sequence is 15 residues long. CDR3 sequence: CASSPDSSYNSPLHF. In nucleotides, the CDR3 is TGTGCCAGCAGCCCTGACAGCTCCTATAATTCACCCCTCCACTTT. Based on the CDR3 plus reference TRBV11-2 and TRBJ1-6, the full variable domain is EAGVAQSPRYKIIEKRQSVAFWCNPISGHATLYWYQQILGQGPKLLIQFQNNGVVDDSQLPKDRFSAERLKGVDSTLKIQPAKLEDSAVYLCASSPDSSYNSPLHFGNGTRLTVT.

In nucleotides, the CDR3 is TGTGCCAGCAGCTTAGGTGGGCTGGGAGGGACAGGGGGCCTTGGCACTGAAGCTTTCTTT. Translating gives CASSLGGLGGTGGLGTEAFF. This chain links TRBV13 with TRBJ1-1; the match to TRBD1 covers 12 bases. Losses at the gene ends were 0 bases for V and 4 bases for J; bases not matched to a gene: 15. Germline V gene data show CDR1 as PRHDT and CDR2 as FYEKMQ (reference sequence). This CDR3 spans 20 amino acids.

V and J are TRBV9 and TRBJ2-5; no firm D call. Trimming removed 4 bases from V and 2 bases from J, with 15 bases in between. The CDR3 covers 15 residues. Germline V lookup: CDR1 SGDLS, CDR2 YYNGEE. The CDR3 nucleotides are TGTGCCAGCAGCCCGCGGACGGCAAGGCAAGAGACCCAGTACTTC. It specifies CASSPRTARQETQYF.

The rearrangement links TRBV6-6 to TRBJ1-2; 7 bases line up with TRBD1. The J segment lost 1 base and the V segment lost 8 bases, leaving 13 bases of the junction unmatched. From germline, CDR1 is MNHNY and CDR2 SVGAGI (reference sequence). CDR3 length: 16 residues. The CDR3 region is CASLTGARGVNYGYTF. The CDR3 bases are TGTGCCAGCCTTACAGGGGCTCGGGGCGTTAACTATGGCTACACCTTC.

This clone is a singleton in its sample. This chain links TRBV27 with TRBJ2-2; D remains unclear. The CDR3 consists of 12 residues. From germline, CDR1 is MNHEY and CDR2 SMNVEV (reference sequence). The V gene lost 7 bases and the J gene lost 6 bases, with 9 bases spanning the gap. The CDR3 region is CASKLFPGELFF. In nucleotides, the CDR3 is TGTGCCAGCAAACTCTTCCCCGGGGAGCTGTTTTTT.

This clone came up a few times. The J gene is TRBJ1-5, the V gene TRBV28; a possible D gene is TRBD1 (5 bases). Germline CDR1 and CDR2: MDHEN and SYDVKM. This CDR3 region has 15 residues. V lost 4 bases to trimming and J lost 6 bases, with 16 bases between them. CDR3: CASSSPGDGGQPQHF. The DNA for the CDR3 is TGTGCCAGCAGTTCCCCGGGGGATGGGGGTCAGCCCCAGCATTTT.

On this clone: Germline and junction disagree at one end, which may indicate a read error. CDR3 residues: CASSYGLGYEQFF. CDR3 nucleotide sequence: TGTGCTAGCAGCTACGGACTAGGCTATGAGCAGTTCTTC. V and J are TRBV7-7 and TRBJ2-1; 7 nucleotides agree with TRBD2. The CDR3 has 13 amino acids. The germline V gene encodes CDR1 SSHAT and CDR2 FNYEAQ (reference sequence).

The V and J genes are TRBV19 and TRBJ2-1, with no clear D. The CDR3 runs to 18 residues. CDR1 and CDR2 from the germline V gene are LNHDA and SQIVND (reference sequence). Trimming removed 4 bases from V and 0 bases from J, with 19 bases in between. The CDR3: CASSTSSISSASYNEQFF. CDR3 nucleotide sequence: TGTGCCAGTAGTACCTCCTCCATCTCCAGCGCCTCCTACAATGAGCAGTTCTTC.

The chain recombines TRBV7-9 with TRBJ2-1; 11 bases map to TRBD1. J gave up 5 bases and V 11 bases, and 14 bases lay outside the gene matches. The germline CDR1 and CDR2 sequences are SEHNR and FQNEAQ (reference sequence). The CDR3 sequence is 16 residues long. CDR3 DNA: TGTGCCCGGGCCGGGACAGGGGGAGGGGCACACAATGAGCAGTTCTTC. It codes for CARAGTGGGAHNEQFF.

The chain employs TRBV19 and TRBJ1-1; D is unresolved. CDR3 length equals 13 residues. Germline V gives CDR1 LNHDA, CDR2 SQIVND (reference sequence). V dropped 2 bases and J dropped 5 bases, with 9 bases sitting between them. The CDR3, as DNA: TGTGCCAGTAGTATAAAGGTTGGGACTGAAGCTTTCTTT. Translated: CASSIKVGTEAFF.

The chain recombines TRBV9 with TRBJ1-3; the D is unclear. The CDR3 consists of 18 residues. Per germline, CDR1 SGDLS and CDR2 YYNGEE. V was pared by 4 bases and J by 0 bases, with 20 bases between. CDR3 amino acids: CASSPRTDSRFSGNTIYF. CDR3 nucleotide sequence: TGTGCCAGCAGCCCTCGGACCGACTCCCGCTTCTCTGGAAACACCATATATTTT.

The chain has TRBV7-2 and TRBJ2-3; the match to TRBD2 covers 13 bases. Germline trimming cut 8 bases from V and 3 bases from J; bases unmatched to any gene: 11. Germline CDR1 is SGHTA and CDR2 is FQGNSA. The CDR3 totals 17 residues. The CDR3 loop reads CASGPGLAGPATDTQYF. CDR3 DNA sequence: TGTGCCAGCGGCCCGGGACTAGCGGGGCCAGCGACAGATACGCAGTATTTT.

Comments on this clone: Within the sample, other DNA sequences also encode this same CDR3. The chain uses TRBV10-3 and TRBJ1-2, with no clear D. CDR1 ENHRY and CDR2 SYGVKD come from the germline V gene. The CDR3 spans 12 residues. Trimming left V 4 bases short and J 0 bases short, with 3 bases between. CDR3: CAISGTNYGYTF. As DNA, the CDR3 is TGTGCCATCAGTGGGACTAACTATGGCTACACCTTC.

The rearrangement joins TRBV15 to TRBJ2-7, with 10 bases that match TRBD1. Germline V gene lookup returns CDR1 LNHNV and CDR2 YYDKDF (reference sequence). The CDR3 consists of 14 residues. The V gene end was trimmed by 0 bases and the J gene end by 4 bases; junction bases not matched to a gene: 0. In nucleotides, the CDR3 is TGTGCCACCAGCAGAGAGGGACAGGGGTACGAGCAGTACTTC. Its protein product is CATSREGQGYEQYF.

This chain connects TRBV11-2 to TRBJ2-7, with TRBD2 matching over 12 bases. Unmatched junction bases numbered 7, after V lost 5 bases and J lost 2 bases. This CDR3 has 16 amino acids. Germline V lookup: CDR1 SGHAT, CDR2 FQNNGV. CDR3 in DNA: TGTGCCAGCAGCCCAACTAGCGGGAGGACTACCTACGAGCAGTACTTC. Encoded protein: CASSPTSGRTTYEQYF.

The V gene is TRBV25-1, the J gene TRBJ1-1; TRBD1 might be the D (5 bases). The CDR3 consists of 13 residues. V was pared by 2 bases and J by 11 bases, with 15 bases between. Germline lookup yields CDR1 MGHDK and CDR2 SYGVNS. This CDR3 is CASSEGQGLTAFF. CDR3 bases: TGTGCCAGCAGTGAAGGTCAGGGCCTGACTGCTTTCTTT.

In its sample, this clone was seen once. The CDR3 is CASSVTGWETQYF. The CDR3 DNA reads as TGCGCCAGCAGCGTCACTGGGTGGGAGACCCAGTACTTC. This chain connects TRBV5-1 to TRBJ2-5; D gene uncertain. The germline CDR1 and CDR2 sequences are SGHRS and YFSETQ. V was cut by 4 bases and J by 5 bases, with 12 bases left in between. CDR3 size: 13 residues.

This clone has only a few counts. J is TRBJ2-7 and V is TRBV7-9; TRBD1 matches at 7 bases. The CDR3 runs 14 residues. Unmatched junction bases numbered 5, after V lost 5 bases and J lost 1 base. Germline V gives CDR1 SEHNR, CDR2 FQNEAQ (reference sequence). CDR3 in DNA: TGTGCCAGCAGCCCTGAGGGACAGTCCTACGAGCAGTACTTC. Residues: CASSPEGQSYEQYF.

The chain carries TRBV27 and TRBJ1-3; tentative D call: TRBD1 (5 bases). The CDR3 loop spans 14 amino acids. Trimming pared 5 bases from V and 4 bases from J, leaving 12 bases between. From germline, CDR1 is MNHEY and CDR2 SMNVEV (reference sequence). CDR3 in DNA: TGTGCCAGCAGTCCAGGGTGGAGGGGAAACACCATATATTTT. Translation: CASSPGWRGNTIYF.

The chain has TRBV6-5 and TRBJ2-7; 8 bases map to TRBD2. Looked up from germline, CDR1 is MNHEY and CDR2 is SVGAGI. Unmatched junction bases numbered 5, after V lost 4 bases and J lost 0 bases. The CDR3 runs 15 residues. The CDR3 sequence: CASSLIAGPSYEQYF. As DNA, the CDR3 is TGTGCCAGCAGTTTAATAGCGGGACCCTCCTACGAGCAGTACTTC.

The genes are TRBV23-1 and TRBJ2-3; D is possibly TRBD1 or TRBD2 (5 bases each). TRBV23-1 is an ORF; its function is uncertain. The CDR3 is 14 amino acids. The ends were cut back, 3 bases at V and 1 base at J, with 8 bases in the middle. The CDR3 reads CASSQGDGTDTQYF. The CDR3 DNA is TGCGCCAGCAGTCAGGGGGACGGCACAGATACGCAGTATTTT.

The V call is TRBV11-2, the J call TRBJ2-7; D tentatively reads TRBD1 or TRBD2 (5 bases each). V lost 9 bases and J lost 3, with 21 bases in between. The length of the CDR3 is 15 residues. Germline CDR1 is SGHAT and CDR2 is FQNNGV. This CDR3 reads CASIGVAGLNYEQYF. Here the CDR3 DNA reads TGTGCCAGTATAGGGGTCGCGGGCCTAAACTACGAGCAGTACTTC.

This clone occurred once. The chain employs TRBV11-2 and TRBJ2-1; D may match TRBD1 or TRBD2 (5 bases each). Trimming took off 1 base at V and 4 bases at J, with 20 bases between the two ends. This CDR3 has 18 residues. Germline V CDR1 and CDR2: SGHAT, FQNNGV. CDR3 residues: CASSLVSGTPGKYNEQFF. The CDR3, as DNA: TGTGCCAGCAGCTTAGTGTCCGGGACCCCCGGCAAATACAATGAGCAGTTCTTC. The whole variable domain, remainder taken from reference TRBV11-2 and TRBJ2-1, is EAGVAQSPRYKIIEKRQSVAFWCNPISGHATLYWYQQILGQGPKLLIQFQNNGVVDDSQLPKDRFSAERLKGVDSTLKIQPAKLEDSAVYLCASSLVSGTPGKYNEQFFGPGTRLTVL.

The chain is built from TRBV4-3 and TRBJ2-2, with 7 bases fitting TRBD2. Germline assignment: CDR1 LGHNA and CDR2 YSLEER. This CDR3 region has 16 residues. After removal of 1 base from V and 5 bases from J, the junction contained 7 bases not matched to a gene. Here the CDR3 reads CASSQVVAGDTGELFF. CDR3 nucleotides: TGCGCCAGCAGCCAAGTTGTGGCGGGAGATACCGGGGAGCTGTTTTTT.